This entry describes one TCR beta chain. Antigen: not known. The CDR3 totals 16 residues. V was shortened by 0 bases and J by 2 bases, with 14 bases between the two germline ends. The germline V gene has CDR1 SGDLS and CDR2 YYNGEE. These data originate in a study of OX40 agonist ivuxolimab in advanced cancers. Clones were read by immunoSEQ multiplex PCR, and TCRdb kept only the in-frame ones, dropping some. The data show roughly 50,000 clones, 87% seen once. Study-level findings and limits: CD4+ and CD8+ blood T cells expanded clonally by week 6 at 0.1 to 3.0 mg/kg.

The sequencing used CD4+ or CD8+ T cells sorted from blood, collected in a trial of the OX40 agonist ivuxolimab. The chain joins TRBV9 to TRBJ2-5, with a weak D call TRBD2 (6 bases). This receptor was identified in an adult with an advanced solid tumor such as melanoma, head and neck, liver or kidney cancer. In DNA, the CDR3 is TGTGCCAGCAGCGTAGGTAATAGCGGAGGACAAGAGACCCAGTACTTC. Translation: CASSVGNSGGQETQYF.